This T cell receptor (beta chain) was found in a study of T cell clonality in common variable immunodeficiency. This CDR3 spans 18 amino acids. The germline gives CDR1 SNHLY, CDR2 FYNNEI. Trimming took 4 bases from V and 0 from J; bases not matched to a gene: 11. TCRdb's table, derived via immunoSEQ multiplex PCR, lists solely in-frame clones and lacks some. This sample comprises some 38,000 clones, none seen once only. This clone was seen a handful of times. Its antigen remains unidentified. The CDR3 end falls 3 residues outside the read, so it is completed with the germline J gene. Study-level points and caveats: Compared with controls, CVID subjects had fewer shared TCRbeta clones.

The receptor was derived from a person between 18 and 75 years old in good health. Sample: peripheral blood mononuclear cells. The J gene is TRBJ1-5, the V gene TRBV2; 8 nucleotides line up with TRBD1. CDR3 sequence: CASSGYRGVLSSNQPQHF. CDR3 DNA (partial): TGTGCCAGCAGTGGATACAGGGGGGTATTGAGTAGCAATCAGCCC.